A selection of T cell receptor beta chains follows, all from one sample in a study of molecular identifiers for immune sequencing clone quantification. TCRdb recomputed calls from the PCR reads with MiXCR, one row per CDR3 protein. Among about half a million distinct CDR3 sequences listed, roughly 24% were seen once. Sequencing was done on a sample of naive CD8+ T cells from blood, with Jurkat cell RNA spiked in. The receptors shown here come from a human donor in good health. Some libraries in this study had Jurkat cell RNA spiked in. The CDR3 runs from the conserved cysteine through the conserved F or W. A D gene is named only where the DNA matches it firmly. Only some rows state a clone size, as once, few, many or a class for expanded clones.

d_call	v_call	j_call	clone_size	cdr3_nt	cdr3_aa
TRBD1	TRBV7-6	TRBJ1-3	-	TGTGCCAGCAGCACGACAGGGATCGACACCATATATTTT	CASSTTGIDTIYF
-	TRBV7-9	TRBJ1-4	many	TGTGCCAGCAGCTCAGAAAAACTGTTTTTT	CASSSEKLFF
-	TRBV20-1	TRBJ1-1	-	TGCAGTGCTCGGGCCCCGACCAACACTGAAGCTTTCTTT	CSARAPTNTEAFF
-	TRBV5-4	TRBJ2-2	-	TGTGCCAGCGGCGACAGTGGGACCGGGGAGCTGTTTTTT	CASGDSGTGELFF
-	TRBV7-2	TRBJ2-7	many	TGTGCCAGCAGCCCCGGCCACGAGCAGTACTTC	CASSPGHEQYF
TRBD1	TRBV3-1	TRBJ2-7	-	TGTGCCAGCAGCCACATCCCGGGACAGGGGCTTTCCTACGAGCAGTACTTC	CASSHIPGQGLSYEQYF
-	TRBV4-1	TRBJ1-5	many	TGCGCCAGCAGCCAACAGGTGAATCAGCCCCAGCATTTT	CASSQQVNQPQHF
TRBD1	TRBV20-1	TRBJ2-7	-	TGCAGTGCTAGAGTTACGGGACAGGGGGCTTACGAGCAGTACTTC	CSARVTGQGAYEQYF
-	TRBV7-9	TRBJ2-7	-	TGTGCCAGCAGCCCGCGGGCGGAGTCCTACGAGCAGTACTTC	CASSPRAESYEQYF
TRBD1	TRBV30	TRBJ2-7	-	TGTGCCTGGAGTAAACCGGGACAGGGATACGAGCAGTACTTC	CAWSKPGQGYEQYF
-	TRBV30	TRBJ2-1	-	TGTGCCAGGAGTGTCGGGACAACAAGGTTAAATGAGCAGTTCTTC	CARSVGTTRLNEQFF
TRBD1	TRBV7-2	TRBJ1-5	-	TGTGCCAGCAGCTTAGTGGACAGGGGGGTAACTCAGCCCCAGCATTTT	CASSLVDRGVTQPQHF
-	TRBV13	TRBJ1-1	once	TGTGCCAGCGGCCGACAGGCGGGGGCTGAAGCTTTCTTT	CASGRQAGAEAFF
-	TRBV10-3	TRBJ1-1	few	TGTGCCATCAGTGAGTTGGGGGGAATGAACACTGAAGCTTTCTTT	CAISELGGMNTEAFF
-	TRBV2	TRBJ2-1	-	TGTGCCAGCAGTGAAGTCCTTGAGCAGTTCTTC	CASSEVLEQFF
-	TRBV5-4	TRBJ2-2	many	TGTGCCAGCAGCTTGGGGCCCGCTGAAGAGCTGTTTTTT	CASSLGPAEELFF
TRBD1	TRBV5-1	TRBJ2-5	many	TGCGCCAGCAGCTTGTTGGGACAGGGACAAGAGACCCAGTACTTC	CASSLLGQGQETQYF
-	TRBV30	TRBJ1-1	many	TGTGCCTGGAGTGGTGAAGCCCCTGAAGCTTTCTTT	CAWSGEAPEAFF
-	TRBV12-5	TRBJ2-7	-	TGTGCTAGTAAAACCACAGGGCACTACGAGCAGTACTTC	CASKTTGHYEQYF
TRBD2	TRBV12-3/TRBV12-4	TRBJ2-5	-	TGTGCCAGCAGCACCCTAGCGGGGGGGCTGAAAGAGCCCCAGTACTTC	CASSTLAGGLKEPQYF
-	TRBV28	TRBJ2-5	-	TGTGCCAGCGGTTCCCTGAGCAAGGAGACCCAGTACTTC	CASGSLSKETQYF
TRBD1	TRBV9	TRBJ2-2	-	TGTGCCAGCAGCCACAGACAGGGGGCTGGGACCAGGGAGCTGTTTTTT	CASSHRQGAGTRELFF
TRBD1	TRBV4-1	TRBJ1-4	many	TGCGCCAGCAGCCAAACAGGGGGTGATGAAAAACTGTTTTTT	CASSQTGGDEKLFF
-	TRBV6-5	TRBJ1-5	many	TGTGCCAGCAGTCGGACAATTTTGGAGAGCAATCAGCCCCAGCATTTT	CASSRTILESNQPQHF